The 15 T cell receptor beta chains given below trace back to one sample, sequenced in a study of blood T cell repertoires in COVID-19. This table comes from immunoSEQ multiplex PCR, and its TCRdb copy is limited to in-frame clones, with some not included. The top ten hold approximately 5.6% of the sample, which has more than 95,000 clones, roughly nine tenths seen once. Specimen: peripheral blood. The source is a human donor in a cohort sampled during active COVID-19.

The chain employs TRBV18 and TRBJ2-5, with 8 bases identical to TRBD2. Per the germline V gene, CDR1 is KGHSH and CDR2 is LQKENI. V lost 3 bases to trimming and J lost 5 bases; unmatched junction nucleotides: 2. This CDR3 is built from 13 residues. The chain's CDR3 is CASSPGLGETQYF. CDR3 coding DNA: TGTGCCAGCTCACCGGGACTAGGGGAGACCCAGTACTTC.

The genes are TRBV9 and TRBJ1-1; D remains unclear. The CDR3 totals 15 residues. Germline CDR1 and CDR2: SGDLS and YYNGEE. Trimming cost V 3 bases and J 5 bases, with 17 bases left between them. The DNA for the CDR3 is TGTGCCAGCAGCGGAGGTTTCCTCGGTAGGACTGAAGCTTTCTTT. It yields the protein CASSGGFLGRTEAFF.

The chain combines TRBV3-1 (or the pseudogene TRBV3-2) with TRBJ2-7, with unresolved D. Germline V gives CDR1 LGHDT, CDR2 YNNKEL (reference sequence). The CDR3 has 15 residues. V gave up 1 base and J gave up 4 bases, with 14 bases separating them. Here the CDR3 reads CASSQGHLNRYEQYF. The CDR3 coding sequence is TGTGCCAGCAGCCAAGGACACCTCAATCGATACGAGCAGTACTTC.

This clone was counted a single time. The V gene is TRBV4-2, the J gene TRBJ2-3; possibly TRBD2 for D (7 bases). CDR3 length: 18 residues. V gave up 0 bases and J gave up 3 bases, with 19 bases separating them. Germline V lookup: CDR1 LGHNA, CDR2 YNFKEQ. CDR3 loop: CASSQDRGAGFVTDTQYF. The CDR3 region has the DNA TGTGCCAGCAGCCAAGATCGGGGGGCGGGATTTGTGACAGATACGCAGTATTTT.

The rearrangement links TRBV4-1 to TRBJ1-2, with TRBD1 matching over 8 bases. The V gene's germline CDR1 is MGHRA and CDR2 YSYEKL. This CDR3 contains 17 residues. J gave up 2 bases and V 0 bases, and 8 bases lay outside the gene matches. The CDR3: CASSQDRTGRRNYGYTF. The CDR3, as DNA: TGCGCCAGCAGCCAAGATCGGACAGGGAGGAGAAACTATGGCTACACCTTC.

J is TRBJ1-5 and V is TRBV28; tentative D call: TRBD1 (5 bases). Germline values: CDR1 MDHEN, CDR2 SYDVKM. V was trimmed by 2 bases and J by 5 bases, leaving 13 bases between them. The CDR3 is 15 residues long. The CDR3 spells CASSLSGHRYQPQHF. For the CDR3, the DNA is TGTGCCAGCAGTTTAAGTGGACACCGTTATCAGCCCCAGCATTTT. The entire variable domain, with the rest obtained from reference TRBV28 and TRBJ1-5, is as follows: DVKVTQSSRYLVKRTGEKVFLECVQDMDHENMFWYRQDPGLGLRLIYFSYDVKMKEKGDIPEGYSVSREKKERFSLILESASTNQTSMYLCASSLSGHRYQPQHFGDGTRLSIL.

This sequence joins TRBV18 and TRBJ2-7; tentatively, D is TRBD2 (6 bases). Germline CDR1 reads KGHSH; CDR2 reads LQKENI. Trimming removed 8 bases from V and 2 bases from J, with 13 bases in between. This CDR3 is 13 amino acids long. CDR3 region: CASTLGGPYEQYF. The CDR3 DNA reads TGTGCCAGCACACTGGGGGGTCCCTACGAGCAGTACTTC.

The J gene is TRBJ2-7, the V gene TRBV6-2 or TRBV6-3, with TRBD1 identical over 9 bases. Looked up from germline, CDR1 is MNHEY and CDR2 is SVGEGT. Trimming at V came to 6 bases and at J to 2 bases, leaving 8 bases not matched to a gene. The CDR3 loop spans 15 amino acids. This chain's CDR3 is CASSPTGTGTYEQYF. DNA for the CDR3: TGTGCCAGCAGCCCCACCGGGACAGGGACCTACGAGCAGTACTTC.

V and J are TRBV7-6 and TRBJ2-1, with TRBD2 matching 8 bases. Germline assignment: CDR1 SGHVS and CDR2 FNYEAQ. This CDR3 has 16 residues. After removal of 2 bases from V and 2 bases from J, the junction contained 5 bases not matched to a gene. The CDR3 DNA is TGTGCCAGCAGCTTACAAGCAGCGGGGGCCTACAATGAGCAGTTCTTC. It yields the protein CASSLQAAGAYNEQFF. The full variable domain, with the rest looked up from reference TRBV7-6 and TRBJ2-1, is GAGVSQSPRYKVTKRGQDVALRCDPISGHVSLYWYRQALGQGPEFLTYFNYEAQQDKSGLPNDRFSAERPEGSISTLTIQRTEQRDSAMYRCASSLQAAGAYNEQFFGPGTRLTVL.

The rearrangement links TRBV27 to TRBJ1-6; TRBD1 might be the D (6 bases). The V end lost 5 bases, the J end lost 9 bases, and 17 bases lay between the germline ends. Germline lookup yields CDR1 MNHEY and CDR2 SMNVEV (reference sequence). The CDR3 totals 15 residues. CDR3 residues: CASSLGDRQSSPLHF. The CDR3 DNA sequence: TGTGCCAGCAGTCTCGGAGACAGGCAGAGTTCACCCCTCCACTTT.

Regarding this clone: Germline and junction disagree at one end, which may indicate a read error. The CDR3 here is CASSSGLPQETQYF. Here the CDR3 DNA reads TGTGCTAGCAGCTCAGGACTTCCCCAAGAGACCCAGTACTTC. The chain carries TRBV7-7 and TRBJ2-5; D is possibly TRBD2 (5 bases). The CDR3 covers 14 residues. The germline CDR1 and CDR2 sequences are SSHAT and FNYEAQ (reference sequence). Full variable domain (rest looked up from reference TRBV7-7 and TRBJ2-5): GAGVSQSPRYKVTKRGQDVTLRCDPISSHATLYWYQQALGQGPEFLTYFNYEAQPDKSGLPSDRFSAERPEGSISTLTIQRTEQRDSAMYRCASSSGLPQETQYFGPGTRLLVL.

The chain links TRBV19 to TRBJ1-6; possible D gene TRBD1, 6 bases. Germline CDR1 reads LNHDA; CDR2 reads SQIVND (reference sequence). This CDR3 has 15 amino acids. V gave up 5 bases and J gave up 5 bases, with 13 bases separating them. DNA of the CDR3: TGTGCCAGTAGTCCAGGACAGCCAAATAATTCACCCCTCCACTTT. Amino acid sequence: CASSPGQPNNSPLHF.

The rearrangement links TRBV9 to TRBJ1-1, with 7 bases that match TRBD1. CDR3 size: 15 residues. The V segment lost 3 bases and the J segment 0 bases; nucleotides outside the gene matches: 5. The germline V gene encodes CDR1 SGDLS and CDR2 YYNGEE. This CDR3 reads CASSGGGQMNTEAFF. CDR3 in DNA: TGTGCCAGCAGCGGAGGGGGCCAAATGAACACTGAAGCTTTCTTT.

This chain uses TRBV29-1 with TRBJ1-2; D perhaps matches TRBD1 (6 bases). The V end was cut by 0 bases, the J end by 7 bases, with 15 bases between. The germline gives CDR1 SQVTM, CDR2 ANQGSEA. The CDR3 is 14 amino acids. CDR3 loop: CSVEDSDSPSGYTF. The CDR3 region has the DNA TGCAGCGTTGAAGACTCGGACAGTCCGAGTGGCTACACCTTC.

The chain couples TRBV12-5 to TRBJ1-2, with TRBD1 as a possible D gene (5 bases). The germline CDR1 and CDR2 sequences are LGHNT and FRNRAP. Between the trimmed V and J ends, which lost 0 bases and 8 bases, there was a span of 13 bases. The CDR3 runs 14 residues. CDR3 sequence: CASGLVQGAGGYTF. The CDR3 nucleotides read TGTGCTAGTGGTTTGGTACAAGGGGCGGGAGGCTACACCTTC.